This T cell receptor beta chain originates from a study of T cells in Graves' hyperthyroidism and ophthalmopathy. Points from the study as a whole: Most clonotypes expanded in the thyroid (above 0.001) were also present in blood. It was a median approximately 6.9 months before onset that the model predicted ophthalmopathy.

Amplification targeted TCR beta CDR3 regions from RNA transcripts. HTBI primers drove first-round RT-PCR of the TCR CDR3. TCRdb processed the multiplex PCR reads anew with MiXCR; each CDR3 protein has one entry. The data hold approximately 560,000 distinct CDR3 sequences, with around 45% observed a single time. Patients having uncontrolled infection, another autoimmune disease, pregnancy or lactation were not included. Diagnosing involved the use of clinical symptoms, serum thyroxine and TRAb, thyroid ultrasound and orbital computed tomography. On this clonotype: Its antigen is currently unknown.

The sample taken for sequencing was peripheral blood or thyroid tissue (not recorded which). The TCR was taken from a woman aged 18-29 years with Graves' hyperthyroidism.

CDR3 nucleotide sequence: TGTGCCAGCTCACCGGGACTACAATACGAGCAGTACTTC. It is translated as CASSPGLQYEQYF. The chain links TRBV13 to TRBJ2-7; 7 bases match TRBD2. J lost 4 bases, V lost 8 bases, and 8 bases had no gene match. The germline gives CDR1 PRHDT, CDR2 FYEKMQ (reference sequence). This CDR3 comprises 13 residues.